The entry that follows covers one TCR beta chain sequence. What the recovered Cohort 3 donors had was two negative PCRs, clearance, or symptom resolution. This specimen belongs to a study of blood T cell repertoires in COVID-19. At the level of the study: The study drew acute and convalescent COVID-19 samples from the United States, Italy and Spain.

Assay used: immunoSEQ multiplex PCR; TCRdb lists only in-frame clones, some missing. The sample carries 250,000 to 300,000 clones, about nine tenths recorded once. This CDR3 is 14 amino acids long. Losses at the gene ends were 3 bases for V and 6 bases for J; bases not matched to a gene: 7. Germline CDR1 is MNHEY and CDR2 is SMNVEV (reference sequence). The sequenced sample was PBMCs or T cells enriched from blood (not recorded which). This receptor was obtained from a woman aged 55-75 years who had recovered from COVID-19. The chain couples TRBV27 to TRBJ2-7; 8 bases fit TRBD1. CDR3 protein: CASSLGRGPREQYF. CDR3 in DNA: TGTGCCAGCAGTTTGGGCAGGGGGCCCCGCGAGCAGTACTTC.